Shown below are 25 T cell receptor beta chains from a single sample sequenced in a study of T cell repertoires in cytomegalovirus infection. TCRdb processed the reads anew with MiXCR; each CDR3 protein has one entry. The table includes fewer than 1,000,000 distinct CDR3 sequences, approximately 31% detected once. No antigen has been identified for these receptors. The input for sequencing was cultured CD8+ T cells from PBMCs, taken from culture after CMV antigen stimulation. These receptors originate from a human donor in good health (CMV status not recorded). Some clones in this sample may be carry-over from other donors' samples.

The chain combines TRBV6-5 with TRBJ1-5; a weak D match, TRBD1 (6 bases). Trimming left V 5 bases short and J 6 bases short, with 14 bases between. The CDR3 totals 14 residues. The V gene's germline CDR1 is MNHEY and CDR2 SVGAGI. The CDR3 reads CASSGQSGTQPQHF. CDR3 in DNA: TGTGCCAGCAGTGGACAGTCCGGCACTCAGCCCCAGCATTTT.

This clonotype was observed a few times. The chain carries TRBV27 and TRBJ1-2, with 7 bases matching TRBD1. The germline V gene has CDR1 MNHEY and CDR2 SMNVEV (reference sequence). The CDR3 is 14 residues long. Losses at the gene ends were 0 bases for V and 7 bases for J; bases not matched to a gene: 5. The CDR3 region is CASSLSVRGTGYTF. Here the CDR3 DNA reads TGTGCCAGCAGTTTATCGGTCAGGGGGACTGGCTACACCTTC.

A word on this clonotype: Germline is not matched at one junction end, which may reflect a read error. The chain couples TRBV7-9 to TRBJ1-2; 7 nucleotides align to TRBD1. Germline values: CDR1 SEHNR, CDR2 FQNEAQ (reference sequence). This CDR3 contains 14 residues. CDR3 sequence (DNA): TGTGCCAACAGCTTAGGGGGCCGGAACTATGGCTACACCTTC. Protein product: CANSLGGRNYGYTF.

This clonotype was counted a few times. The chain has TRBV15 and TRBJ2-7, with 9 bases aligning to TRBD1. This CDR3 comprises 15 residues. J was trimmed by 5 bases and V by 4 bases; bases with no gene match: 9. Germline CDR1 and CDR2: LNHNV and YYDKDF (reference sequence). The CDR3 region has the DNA TGTGCCACCAGCATAGCAAGGACAGGGGTGAACGAGCAGTACTTC. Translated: CATSIARTGVNEQYF.

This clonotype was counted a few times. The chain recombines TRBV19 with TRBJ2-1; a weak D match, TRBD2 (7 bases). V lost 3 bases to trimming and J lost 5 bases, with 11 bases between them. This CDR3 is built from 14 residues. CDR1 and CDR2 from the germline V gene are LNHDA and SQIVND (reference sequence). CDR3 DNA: TGTGCCAGTAGTATTGGGGGGGCAAACAATGAGCAGTTCTTC. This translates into CASSIGGANNEQFF.

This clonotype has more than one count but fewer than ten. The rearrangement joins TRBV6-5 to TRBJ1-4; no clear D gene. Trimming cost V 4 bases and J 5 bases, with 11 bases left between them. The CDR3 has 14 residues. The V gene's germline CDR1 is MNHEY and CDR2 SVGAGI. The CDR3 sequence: CASSSLAGNEKLFF. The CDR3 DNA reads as TGTGCCAGCAGTTCACTGGCGGGGAATGAAAAACTGTTTTTT.

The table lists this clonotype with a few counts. CDR3 nucleotides: TGTGCCAGCAGCTTAGATCGGGGGGCGCGCCCCGGGGAGCTGTTTTTT. Translating it yields CASSLDRGARPGELFF. The chain employs TRBV7-2 and TRBJ2-2, with D perhaps TRBD2 (7 bases). CDR1 and CDR2 (germline): SGHTA, FQGNSA. CDR3 size: 16 residues. V was pared by 1 base and J by 6 bases, with 15 bases between.

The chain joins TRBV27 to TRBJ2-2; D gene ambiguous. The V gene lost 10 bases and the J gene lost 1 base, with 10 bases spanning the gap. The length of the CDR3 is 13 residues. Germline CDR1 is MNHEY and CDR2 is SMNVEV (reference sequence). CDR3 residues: CATHVRNTGELFF. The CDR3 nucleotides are TGTGCCACACATGTGAGGAACACCGGGGAGCTGTTTTTT.

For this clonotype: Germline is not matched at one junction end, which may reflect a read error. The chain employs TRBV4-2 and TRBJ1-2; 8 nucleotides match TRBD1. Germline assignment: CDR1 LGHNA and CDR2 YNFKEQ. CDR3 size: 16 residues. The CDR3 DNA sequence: TGTGCCAGCCGCCAGGCCAAGAGCGACAGGGGTGGTGGCTACACCTTC. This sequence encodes CASRQAKSDRGGGYTF.

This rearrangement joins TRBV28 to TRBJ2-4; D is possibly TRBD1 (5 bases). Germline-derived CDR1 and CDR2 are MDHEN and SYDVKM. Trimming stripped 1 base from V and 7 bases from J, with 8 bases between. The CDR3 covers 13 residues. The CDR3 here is CASSLSGSNIQYF. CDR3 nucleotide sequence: TGTGCCAGCAGTTTATCAGGGTCCAACATTCAGTACTTC.

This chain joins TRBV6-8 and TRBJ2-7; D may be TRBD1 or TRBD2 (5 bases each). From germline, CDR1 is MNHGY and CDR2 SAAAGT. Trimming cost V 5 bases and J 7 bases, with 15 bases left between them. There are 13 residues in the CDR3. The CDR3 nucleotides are TGTGCCAGCAGTAGCTGGGACCCTCAAGAGCAGTACGTC. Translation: CASSSWDPQEQYV.

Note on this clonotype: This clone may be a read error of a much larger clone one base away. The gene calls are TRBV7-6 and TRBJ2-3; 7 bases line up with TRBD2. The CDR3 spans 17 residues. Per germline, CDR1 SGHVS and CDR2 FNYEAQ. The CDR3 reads CANSLGSGVGSTDTQYF. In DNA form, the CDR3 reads TGTGCCAACAGCTTAGGAAGCGGGGTCGGGAGCACAGATACGCAGTATTTT. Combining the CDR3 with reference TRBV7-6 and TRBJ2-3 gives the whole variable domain GAGVSQSPRYKVTKRGQDVALRCDPISGHVSLYWYRQALGQGPEFLTYFNYEAQQDKSGLPNDRFSAERPEGSISTLTIQRTEQRDSAMYRCANSLGSGVGSTDTQYFGPGTRLTVL.

The CDR3 is CASSLVPTEPYEQYF. The CDR3 nucleotides read TGTGCCAGCAGCTTAGTCCCGACAGAACCCTACGAGCAGTACTTC. This chain connects TRBV7-6 to TRBJ2-7, with D possibly TRBD1 on 5 matching bases. Germline assignment: CDR1 SGHVS and CDR2 FNYEAQ. This CDR3 has 15 amino acids. With 1 base removed from V and 2 bases from J, the gap between germline ends came to 12 bases.

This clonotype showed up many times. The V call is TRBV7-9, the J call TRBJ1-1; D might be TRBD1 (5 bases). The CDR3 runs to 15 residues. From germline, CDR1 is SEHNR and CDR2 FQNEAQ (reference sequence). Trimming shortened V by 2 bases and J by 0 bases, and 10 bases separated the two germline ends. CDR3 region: CASSLFQGLNTEAFF. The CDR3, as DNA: TGTGCCAGCAGCTTATTTCAGGGATTGAACACTGAAGCTTTCTTT.

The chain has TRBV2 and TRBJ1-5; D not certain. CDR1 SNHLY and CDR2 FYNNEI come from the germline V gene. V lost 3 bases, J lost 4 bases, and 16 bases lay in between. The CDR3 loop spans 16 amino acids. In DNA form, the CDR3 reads TGTGCCAGCAGTGATCCACGACAAAAAATTAATCAGCCCCAGCATTTT. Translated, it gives CASSDPRQKINQPQHF. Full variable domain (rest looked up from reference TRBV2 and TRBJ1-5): EPEVTQTPSHQVTQMGQEVILRCVPISNHLYFYWYRQILGQKVEFLVSFYNNEISEKSEIFDDQFSVERPDGSNFTLKIRSTKLEDSAMYFCASSDPRQKINQPQHFGDGTRLSIL.

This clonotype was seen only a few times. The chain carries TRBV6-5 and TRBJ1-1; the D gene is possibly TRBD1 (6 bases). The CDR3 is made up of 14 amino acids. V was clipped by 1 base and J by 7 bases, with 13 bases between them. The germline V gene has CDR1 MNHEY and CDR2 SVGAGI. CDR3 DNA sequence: TGTGCCAGCAGTTACTGGGCAGGGGAGGATGAAGCTTTCTTT. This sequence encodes CASSYWAGEDEAFF.

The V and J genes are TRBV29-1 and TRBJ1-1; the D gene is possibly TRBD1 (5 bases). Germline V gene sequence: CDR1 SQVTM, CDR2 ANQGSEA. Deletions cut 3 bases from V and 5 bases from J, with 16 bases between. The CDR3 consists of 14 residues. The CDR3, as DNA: TGCAGCGTTGAGATCTTTGGGGGGAGGACTGAAGCTTTCTTT. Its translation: CSVEIFGGRTEAFF.

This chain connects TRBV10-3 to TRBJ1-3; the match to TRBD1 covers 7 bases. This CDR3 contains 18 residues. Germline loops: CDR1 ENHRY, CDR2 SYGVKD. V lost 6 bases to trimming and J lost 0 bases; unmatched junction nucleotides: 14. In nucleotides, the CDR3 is TGTGCCATCAGGATTCCCGGGACAGAAGATTTCTCTGGAAACACCATATATTTT. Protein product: CAIRIPGTEDFSGNTIYF.

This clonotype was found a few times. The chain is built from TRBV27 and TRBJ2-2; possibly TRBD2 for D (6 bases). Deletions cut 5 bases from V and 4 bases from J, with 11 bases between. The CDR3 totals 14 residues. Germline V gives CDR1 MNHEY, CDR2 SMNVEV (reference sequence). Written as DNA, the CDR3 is TGTGCCAGCAGTCCCTCTAGCGTCACCGGGGAGCTGTTTTTT. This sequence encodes CASSPSSVTGELFF.

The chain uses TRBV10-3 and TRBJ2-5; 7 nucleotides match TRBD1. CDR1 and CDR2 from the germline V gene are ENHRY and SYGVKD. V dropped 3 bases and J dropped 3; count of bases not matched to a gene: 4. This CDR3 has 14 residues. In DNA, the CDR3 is TGTGCCATCAGTGACGGTGACAGGGAAGAGACCCAGTACTTC. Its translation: CAISDGDREETQYF.

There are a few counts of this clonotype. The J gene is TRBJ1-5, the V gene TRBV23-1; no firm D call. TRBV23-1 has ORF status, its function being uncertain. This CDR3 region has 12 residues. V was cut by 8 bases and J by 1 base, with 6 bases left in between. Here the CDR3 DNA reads TGCGCCAGCGGTTTGAGCAATCAGCCCCAGCATTTT. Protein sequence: CASGLSNQPQHF.

DNA for the CDR3: TGTGCCAGCAGCCACACCGGGGAGCCTAACTATGGCTACACCTTC. Protein: CASSHTGEPNYGYTF. The genes are TRBV7-9 and TRBJ1-2; the D is unclear. The CDR3 loop spans 15 amino acids. Germline V lookup: CDR1 SEHNR, CDR2 FQNEAQ (reference sequence). V was clipped by 5 bases and J by 0 bases, with 13 bases between them.

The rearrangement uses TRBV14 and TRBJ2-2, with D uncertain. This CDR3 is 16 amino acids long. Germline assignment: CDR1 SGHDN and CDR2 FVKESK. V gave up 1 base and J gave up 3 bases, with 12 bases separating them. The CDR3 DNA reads TGTGCCAGCAGCCAAGGTTGGAGCCTTTACACCGGGGAGCTGTTTTTT. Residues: CASSQGWSLYTGELFF.

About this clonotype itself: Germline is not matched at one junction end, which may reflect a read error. The CDR3 region has the DNA TGTGCTAGCAGCTTGGCGACAGGAACCCAAGAGACCCAGTACTTC. Translated, it gives CASSLATGTQETQYF. The chain carries TRBV7-7 and TRBJ2-5; D possibly corresponds to TRBD1 (6 bases). The CDR3 loop spans 15 amino acids. The germline CDR1 and CDR2 sequences are SSHAT and FNYEAQ (reference sequence).

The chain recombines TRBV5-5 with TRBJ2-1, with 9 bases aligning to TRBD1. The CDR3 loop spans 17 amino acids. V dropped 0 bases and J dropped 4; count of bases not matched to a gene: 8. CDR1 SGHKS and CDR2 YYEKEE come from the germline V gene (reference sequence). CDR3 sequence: CASSLAWDRALYNEQFF. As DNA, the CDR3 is TGTGCCAGCAGCTTGGCCTGGGACAGGGCATTATACAATGAGCAGTTCTTC.